These 20 T cell receptor beta chains were all obtained from the same sample, sequenced in a study of human T cells and chemical hapten exposure. Whole blood, unfractionated, served as the material for total RNA extraction. TCRdb re-called the 5' RACE reads through MiXCR, storing one row per CDR3 protein. The repertoire holds 110,000 or so distinct CDR3 sequences, 15% to 20% seen once, with approximately 3% in the top ten. The source of these receptors is a human donor in good health.

The chain links TRBV5-4 to TRBJ1-4; 10 positions agree with TRBD1. CDR1 and CDR2 (germline): SGHNT, YYREEE (reference sequence). V dropped 3 bases and J dropped 1; count of bases not matched to a gene: 6. The CDR3 is 17 amino acids. CDR3 loop: CASSSSRDRGTNEKLFF. The CDR3 DNA is TGTGCCAGCAGCTCTTCCCGGGACAGGGGAACTAATGAAAAACTGTTTTTT.

This sequence joins TRBV19 and TRBJ1-5; no clear D. Germline CDR1 is LNHDA and CDR2 is SQIVND (reference sequence). The CDR3 runs to 12 residues. Trimming took off 2 bases at V and 6 bases at J, with 5 bases between the two ends. CDR3 sequence reads: CASSIITQPQHF. Here the CDR3 DNA reads TGTGCCAGTAGTATAATTACTCAGCCCCAGCATTTT.

This clonotype was observed a few times. The chain couples TRBV28 to TRBJ2-4; 8 bases align to TRBD1. The junction had 5 bases not matched to a gene; V was cut back by 7 bases and J by 3 bases. CDR3 length: 14 residues. The germline V gene has CDR1 MDHEN and CDR2 SYDVKM. CDR3 coding DNA: TGTGCCAGCACAGGGGGCTTAGTCAAAAACATTCAGTACTTC. Translation gives CASTGGLVKNIQYF.

V is TRBV3-1 and J is TRBJ1-1; D possibly corresponds to TRBD1 (5 bases). The germline V and J ends were trimmed by 2 bases and 3 bases, with 10 bases remaining between them. The germline gives CDR1 LGHDT, CDR2 YNNKEL (reference sequence). This CDR3 has 14 residues. CDR3 bases: TGTGCCAGCAGCCAATTCGGGGCTTACACTGAAGCTTTCTTT. This codes for CASSQFGAYTEAFF.

The chain links TRBV29-1 to TRBJ2-7; 9 bases align to TRBD2. Germline V gene data show CDR1 as SQVTM and CDR2 as ANQGSEA. The CDR3 consists of 14 residues. J gave up 2 bases and V 1 base, and 3 bases lay outside the gene matches. CDR3 nucleotides: TGCAGCGTTGAAGGTCTAGCGGGGACCTACGAGCAGTACTTC. It codes for CSVEGLAGTYEQYF.

The table lists this clonotype with a few counts. J is TRBJ1-2 and V is TRBV29-1; 9 bases are a match to TRBD1. V was pared by 5 bases and J by 3 bases, with 4 bases of the junction left unmatched. The CDR3 has 13 amino acids. Germline CDR1 is SQVTM and CDR2 is ANQGSEA. In DNA, the CDR3 is TGCAGCGTTAGGACAGGGGTCGACTATGGCTACACCTTC. Translating it yields CSVRTGVDYGYTF.

This clonotype was observed a few times. The chain employs TRBV6-4 and TRBJ2-3; D is possibly TRBD2 (6 bases). CDR1 and CDR2 from the germline V gene are MRHNA and SNTAGT. The CDR3 runs to 17 residues. Deletions cut 6 bases from V and 4 bases from J, with 23 bases between. Here the CDR3 reads CASSPSVQEEGSDTQYF. The CDR3 DNA sequence: TGTGCCAGCAGCCCTAGCGTCCAAGAGGAGGGATCAGATACGCAGTATTTT.

Of note for this clonotype: Relative to the germline gene, one junction end is altered; a read error may explain this. The chain is built from TRBV10-3 and TRBJ1-2; weak D call: TRBD1 (5 bases). The CDR3 length is 15 residues. Germline V CDR1 and CDR2: ENHRY, SYGVKD. CDR3 nucleotide sequence: TGTGCCATCAGTGAGTCAGCAGGGTTTAACTATGGCGACACCTTC. It encodes CAISESAGFNYGDTF.

The chain is built from TRBV5-1 and TRBJ2-7; D remains ambiguous. The germline V gene encodes CDR1 SGHRS and CDR2 YFSETQ. This CDR3 region has 14 residues. V was trimmed by 0 bases and J by 5 bases, leaving 12 bases between them. The CDR3 here is CASSLGAIPNEQYF. CDR3 bases: TGCGCCAGCAGCTTGGGGGCAATCCCCAACGAGCAGTACTTC.

The gene calls are TRBV7-2 and TRBJ1-1; possibly TRBD1 for D (6 bases). Germline V gene data show CDR1 as SGHTA and CDR2 as FQGNSA. Trimming shortened V by 6 bases and J by 0 bases, and 11 bases separated the two germline ends. CDR3 length equals 14 residues. The CDR3: CASSKYRVNTEAFF. CDR3 DNA sequence: TGTGCCAGCAGTAAATACAGGGTGAACACTGAAGCTTTCTTT.

This clonotype has just a few counts. The chain employs TRBV5-4 and TRBJ2-1, with TRBD2 identical over 10 bases. CDR3 length: 17 amino acids. With 0 bases clipped from V and 7 bases from J, the junction kept 10 bases outside the gene matches. The germline V gene has CDR1 SGHNT and CDR2 YYREEE (reference sequence). This CDR3 reads CASSLDSGRAVSNEQFF. Written as DNA, the CDR3 is TGTGCCAGCAGCTTGGACAGCGGGAGGGCCGTTTCTAATGAGCAGTTCTTC. Variable domain in full (rest from reference TRBV5-4 and TRBJ2-1): ETGVTQSPTHLIKTRGQQVTLRCSSQSGHNTVSWYQQALGQGPQFIFQYYREEENGRGNFPPRFSGLQFPNYSSELNVNALELDDSALYLCASSLDSGRAVSNEQFFGPGTRLTVL.

The rearrangement uses TRBV5-5 and TRBJ1-1; possibly TRBD1 for D (6 bases). The germline gives CDR1 SGHKS, CDR2 YYEKEE (reference sequence). V was trimmed by 3 bases and J by 1 base, leaving 7 bases between them. The CDR3 is 13 residues long. CDR3: CASSWGPNTEAFF. CDR3 nucleotide sequence: TGTGCCAGCAGCTGGGGGCCGAACACTGAAGCTTTCTTT.

Only a few counts were recorded for this clonotype. The chain has TRBV7-9 and TRBJ1-4; no reliable D call. V was pared by 0 bases and J by 7 bases, with 12 bases between. CDR1 SEHNR and CDR2 FQNEAQ come from the germline V gene (reference sequence). The length of the CDR3 is 15 residues. The CDR3 DNA follows: TGTGCCAGCAGCTTAGCGGGGTTTGCGGTTGAAAAACTGTTTTTT. Translating gives CASSLAGFAVEKLFF.

The V call is TRBV9, the J call TRBJ2-1, with 13 bases that match TRBD2. This CDR3 region has 17 residues. Trimming removed 4 bases from V and 4 bases from J; junction bases left unmatched: 8. The germline CDR1 and CDR2 sequences are SGDLS and YYNGEE. The CDR3 bases are TGTGCCAGCAGCTCGCGGACTAGCGGGGGCCCATACAATGAGCAGTTCTTC. Translation: CASSSRTSGGPYNEQFF.

This rearrangement joins TRBV6-5 to TRBJ1-1, with 8 bases that match TRBD1. The V gene end was trimmed by 4 bases and the J gene end by 1 base; junction bases not matched to a gene: 5. CDR3 length equals 15 residues. Germline V gives CDR1 MNHEY, CDR2 SVGAGI. The DNA of the CDR3 is TGTGCCAGCAGTTCCCAGGGGGCGGGGAACACTGAAGCTTTCTTT. Translating it yields CASSSQGAGNTEAFF.

This clonotype occurred a few times. The chain couples TRBV7-3 to TRBJ2-3; the match to TRBD2 covers 9 bases. The CDR3 is made up of 16 amino acids. The trim removed 8 bases at V and 0 bases at J, leaving 9 bases unmatched. CDR1 SGHTA and CDR2 FQGTGA come from the germline V gene. The CDR3 loop reads CASSRDSGSSTDTQYF. The CDR3 DNA sequence: TGTGCCAGCTCCAGGGATAGCGGGAGTAGCACAGATACGCAGTATTTT.

The V and J genes are TRBV13 and TRBJ1-5; tentatively, D is TRBD1 (5 bases). The germline CDR1 and CDR2 sequences are PRHDT and FYEKMQ (reference sequence). Trimming removed 5 bases from V and 7 bases from J, with 18 bases in between. This CDR3 region has 15 residues. Here the CDR3 DNA reads TGTGCCAGCAGCCCAAGTCAGGGCCCTCGCCAGCCCCAGCATTTT. Its protein is CASSPSQGPRQPQHF.

V is TRBV5-6 and J is TRBJ2-6, with TRBD2 as a possible D gene (5 bases). The CDR3 covers 15 residues. The V end lost 2 bases, the J end lost 0 bases, and 6 bases lay between the germline ends. Germline V CDR1 and CDR2: SGHDT, YYEEEE. CDR3 region: CASSFRGSGANVLTF. The CDR3 region has the DNA TGTGCCAGCAGCTTTCGGGGCTCTGGGGCCAACGTCCTGACTTTC.

This clonotype was observed a handful of times. V and J are TRBV5-5 and TRBJ2-1; 7 nucleotides align to TRBD2. This CDR3 is built from 15 residues. With 2 bases clipped from V and 6 bases from J, the junction kept 8 bases outside the gene matches. CDR1 is SGHKS, CDR2 YYEKEE, per germline (reference sequence). The CDR3 DNA reads TGTGCCAGCAGCTTTGTCGGGAGGAGGGGCAATGAGCAGTTCTTC. Translated: CASSFVGRRGNEQFF.

This clonotype appeared a few times. In DNA form, the CDR3 reads TGCGCCAGCAGCCAAGTACACGTTAACTATGGCTACACCTTC. Translation: CASSQVHVNYGYTF. The V gene is TRBV4-1, the J gene TRBJ1-2; no clear D. V was clipped by 1 base and J by 1 base, with 7 bases between them. Germline V gene sequence: CDR1 MGHRA, CDR2 YSYEKL. This CDR3 contains 14 residues.